This entry lists 27 T cell receptor beta chains sequenced from one sample in a study of T cells in Graves' hyperthyroidism and ophthalmopathy. Amplification yielded TCR beta CDR3 regions, with RNA transcripts as the source. With the HTBI primer set, the TCR CDR3 went through a first round of RT-PCR. TCRdb called the multiplex PCR reads again in MiXCR, with one record for every CDR3 protein. The profile covers about 350,000 distinct CDR3 sequences, with approximately 15% appearing a single time and roughly 25% taken by the ten largest. Sequencing was done on a sample of blood. The receptors come from a woman aged 25-40 years with Graves' hyperthyroidism.

V usage is TRBV20-1 and J usage is TRBJ1-4, with 7 bases identical to TRBD1. In germline, CDR1 is DFQATT, CDR2 SNEGSKA (reference sequence). V shed 6 bases and J 8 bases; nucleotides not matched to a gene: 12. This CDR3 contains 14 residues. CDR3 region: CSASQRTGLEKLFF. CDR3 in DNA: TGCAGTGCGTCTCAAAGGACAGGTTTAGAAAAACTGTTTTTT.

The chain joins TRBV3-1 to TRBJ2-7; D perhaps matches TRBD1 (6 bases). In germline, CDR1 is LGHDT, CDR2 YNNKEL (reference sequence). The CDR3 loop spans 15 amino acids. V was trimmed by 4 bases and J by 7 bases, leaving 20 bases between them. The CDR3 region is CASSLTGLFQGEQYF. CDR3 nucleotides: TGTGCCAGCAGCCTAACAGGCCTCTTCCAGGGGGAGCAGTACTTC.

Here the CDR3 DNA reads TGTGCCAGCAGCATGACTAGCGGGAGGGCCGCCGAGCAGTACTTC. Translation gives CASSMTSGRAAEQYF. The V and J genes are TRBV7-2 and TRBJ2-7; 14 nucleotides line up with TRBD2. This CDR3 region has 15 residues. Per the germline V gene, CDR1 is SGHTA and CDR2 is FQGNSA. The trim removed 5 bases at V and 6 bases at J, leaving 6 bases unmatched.

This clonotype was counted many times. V is TRBV20-1 and J is TRBJ1-5; D possibly corresponds to TRBD1 (5 bases). This CDR3 is built from 14 residues. Germline values: CDR1 DFQATT, CDR2 SNEGSKA (reference sequence). Between the trimmed V and J ends, which lost 0 bases and 7 bases, there was a span of 13 bases. In DNA, the CDR3 is TGCAGTGCTAGAGATCTCCGGGGGTTGCAGCCCCAGCATTTT. Translated: CSARDLRGLQPQHF.

This clonotype was seen many times. The chain employs TRBV28 and TRBJ1-2; D is uncertain. The CDR3 has 12 residues. The germline V gene encodes CDR1 MDHEN and CDR2 SYDVKM. V lost 3 bases and J 2 bases, leaving 4 bases between the germline ends. CDR3 region: CASSFQNYGYTF. The CDR3 DNA is TGTGCCAGCAGTTTTCAAAACTATGGCTACACCTTC.

This clonotype was seen many times. The chain recombines TRBV7-6 with TRBJ1-5, with D possibly matching TRBD1 (5 bases). Germline lookup yields CDR1 SGHVS and CDR2 FNYEAQ. This CDR3 region has 13 residues. Trimming stripped 3 bases from V and 7 bases from J, with 10 bases between. CDR3 nucleotides: TGTGCCAGCAGCTTGGGGGTAGGGCAGCCCCAGCATTTT. It specifies CASSLGVGQPQHF.

This clonotype occurred a few times. This rearrangement joins TRBV29-1 to TRBJ2-1, with 9 bases matching TRBD2. The J segment lost 6 bases and the V segment lost 5 bases, leaving 11 bases of the junction unmatched. The CDR3 contains 15 residues. CDR1 and CDR2 from the germline V gene are SQVTM and ANQGSEA. Here the CDR3 DNA reads TGCAGCGTTCTAGCGGGGCCGACTATGCTCAATGAGCAGTTCTTC. This encodes CSVLAGPTMLNEQFF.

The chain is built from TRBV7-8 and TRBJ1-3; 8 nucleotides agree with TRBD1. Trimming removed 5 bases from V and 0 bases from J; junction bases left unmatched: 9. Germline V gene data show CDR1 as SGHVS and CDR2 as FQNEAQ. CDR3 length equals 17 residues. CDR3 nucleotides: TGTGCCAGCAGCCGATATGCACAGGGGGGCTCTGGAAACACCATATATTTT. Translating gives CASSRYAQGGSGNTIYF. The entire variable domain, with the rest obtained from reference TRBV7-8 and TRBJ1-3, is as follows: GAGVSQSPRYKVAKRGQDVALRCDPISGHVSLFWYQQALGQGPEFLTYFQNEAQLDKSGLPSDRFFAERPEGSVSTLKIQRTQQEDSAVYLCASSRYAQGGSGNTIYFGEGSWLTVV.

This clonotype has at least ten counts. The chain recombines TRBV10-3 with TRBJ2-6, with a possible D match to TRBD2 (5 bases). The CDR3 runs to 16 residues. Germline lookup yields CDR1 ENHRY and CDR2 SYGVKD. Between the trimmed V and J ends, which lost 0 bases and 0 bases, there was a span of 6 bases. CDR3 bases: TGTGCCATCAGTGAGTCTGGGAGCTCTGGGGCCAACGTCCTGACTTTC. This sequence encodes CAISESGSSGANVLTF.

The rearrangement links TRBV5-1 to TRBJ1-3; TRBD1 might be the D (5 bases). Germline V gives CDR1 SGHRS, CDR2 YFSETQ. V lost 4 bases to trimming and J lost 7 bases, with 15 bases between them. The CDR3 runs 14 residues. The CDR3 protein is CASSDTQGGNTIYF. The CDR3 nucleotides are TGCGCCAGCAGCGACACTCAGGGAGGGAACACCATATATTTT.

The chain combines TRBV18 with TRBJ2-7, with 8 bases matching TRBD2. CDR3 length: 17 amino acids. CDR1 and CDR2 from the germline V gene are KGHSH and LQKENI. J gave up 0 bases and V 3 bases, and 10 bases lay outside the gene matches. CDR3: CASSPATPSGSSYEQYF. The CDR3 DNA is TGTGCCAGCTCACCGGCCACCCCTAGCGGGTCCTCCTACGAGCAGTACTTC.

This clonotype was recorded at least ten times. J is TRBJ2-3 and V is TRBV28; the match to TRBD2 covers 7 bases. With V trimmed by 4 bases and J by 2 bases, 6 bases remained unmatched. The length of the CDR3 is 15 residues. The germline CDR1 and CDR2 sequences are MDHEN and SYDVKM. The CDR3 reads CASSSGTTATDTQYF. The CDR3 coding sequence is TGTGCCAGCAGTTCCGGGACTACCGCCACAGATACGCAGTATTTT.

To note about this clonotype: A single base separates this from a much larger clone, so it may be a read error. J is TRBJ2-1 and V is TRBV11-2, with TRBD2 matching over 10 bases. This CDR3 region has 14 residues. Looked up from germline, CDR1 is SGHAT and CDR2 is FQNNGV. V shed 5 bases and J 13 bases; nucleotides not matched to a gene: 11. The CDR3 reads CASSARDSGGDQFF. CDR3 coding DNA: TGTGCCAGCAGCGCGAGGGACAGCGGGGGGGACCAGTTCTTC.

This clonotype was detected ten times or more. The chain uses TRBV11-2 and TRBJ2-7, with D possibly matching TRBD2 (6 bases). Germline assignment: CDR1 SGHAT and CDR2 FQNNGV. V was trimmed by 8 bases and J by 7 bases, leaving 9 bases between them. The CDR3 covers 10 residues. CDR3 loop: CASFAGEQYF. Written as DNA, the CDR3 is TGTGCCAGCTTCGCGGGAGAGCAGTACTTC.

This clonotype showed up many times. The V call is TRBV12-3 or TRBV12-4, the J call TRBJ2-4; D is unresolved. The length of the CDR3 is 14 residues. Trimming removed 3 bases at V and 2 bases at J, with 8 bases between. CDR3 DNA: TGTGCCAGCAGTTTTAGGGATCCCAAAAACATTCAGTACTTC. Encoded protein: CASSFRDPKNIQYF.

This sequence joins TRBV27 and TRBJ2-7; 10 nucleotides agree with TRBD2. This CDR3 contains 15 residues. V gave up 8 bases and J gave up 6 bases; unmatched junction bases: 13. The germline gives CDR1 MNHEY, CDR2 SMNVEV (reference sequence). The DNA of the CDR3 is TGTGCCAGCCGACAGGCGCGAGCGGGAGGGTCCGAGCAGTACTTC. The encoded protein is CASRQARAGGSEQYF.

There are a few counts of this clonotype. J is TRBJ1-1 and V is TRBV19; a possible D gene is TRBD1 (5 bases). The CDR3 is 13 amino acids. The V and J ends lost 11 bases and 5 bases respectively, with 18 bases between them. Germline CDR1 LNHDA, CDR2 SQIVND (reference sequence). DNA for the CDR3: TGTGCCTCATCGGGGCACGGGCGAACTGAAGCTTTCTTT. Translation gives CASSGHGRTEAFF.

The sample holds many counts of this clonotype. The V and J genes are TRBV7-2 and TRBJ2-7; D gene unclear. V lost 2 bases, J lost 5 bases, and 22 bases lay in between. This CDR3 is 17 amino acids long. CDR1 and CDR2 from the germline V gene are SGHTA and FQGNSA. CDR3 coding DNA: TGTGCCAGCAGCTTAAATTATGGGCGCCAAATCCGCCACGAGCAGTACTTC. Encoded protein: CASSLNYGRQIRHEQYF. Combining the CDR3 with reference TRBV7-2 and TRBJ2-7 gives the whole variable domain GAGVSQSPSNKVTEKGKDVELRCDPISGHTALYWYRQSLGQGLEFLIYFQGNSAPDKSGLPSDRFSAERTGGSVSTLTIQRTQQEDSAVYLCASSLNYGRQIRHEQYFGPGTRLTVT.

This clonotype appeared many times. The rearrangement uses TRBV12-3 or TRBV12-4 and TRBJ2-2; 7 bases line up with TRBD1. J was trimmed by 6 bases and V by 2 bases; bases with no gene match: 15. The CDR3 is made up of 18 amino acids. CDR3 amino acids: CASSLRQGLAIGPGELFF. CDR3 coding DNA: TGTGCCAGCAGTTTACGACAGGGCCTGGCCATAGGTCCCGGGGAGCTGTTTTTT.

This clonotype was observed at least ten times. The rearrangement uses TRBV6-1 and TRBJ1-1, with a tentative D call TRBD1 (5 bases). The CDR3 is made up of 11 amino acids. Trimming shortened V by 8 bases and J by 4 bases, and 8 bases separated the two germline ends. CDR1 is MNHNS and CDR2 is SASEGT in the germline V gene. The CDR3 DNA reads TGTGCCAGCGAACAGGCCACTGAAGCTTTCTTT. It yields the protein CASEQATEAFF.

In regard to this clonotype: An end of the junction differs from the germline gene, which may be a read error. This chain uses TRBV3-1 with TRBJ2-2, with a weak D call TRBD1 (6 bases). The CDR3 totals 15 residues. CDR1 and CDR2 (germline): LGHDT, YNNKEL (reference sequence). In nucleotides, the CDR3 is TGTGCCAGCAGCCAGCCGGGACAAGGACCCGGGGAGATGTTTTTT. It specifies CASSQPGQGPGEMFF.

This chain connects TRBV5-4 to TRBJ1-1; D not certain. This CDR3 has 15 residues. V was clipped by 4 bases and J by 0 bases, with 13 bases between them. Germline-derived CDR1 and CDR2 are SGHNT and YYREEE (reference sequence). CDR3 sequence reads: CASSPREAMNTEAFF. The CDR3 region has the DNA TGTGCCAGCAGCCCCCGGGAAGCCATGAACACTGAAGCTTTCTTT.

This clonotype was seen repeatedly, ten times or more. This chain connects TRBV11-2 to TRBJ2-2; D ambiguous. CDR1 and CDR2 from the germline V gene are SGHAT and FQNNGV. V was trimmed by 3 bases and J by 4 bases, leaving 9 bases between them. The CDR3 is 14 amino acids. The CDR3 loop is CASSLWAFTGELFF. As DNA, the CDR3 is TGTGCCAGCAGCTTGTGGGCATTCACCGGGGAGCTGTTTTTT.

The table lists this clonotype with a few counts. The chain joins TRBV19 to TRBJ1-1; D uncertain. V lost 7 bases to trimming and J lost 6 bases, with 12 bases between them. The length of the CDR3 is 12 residues. CDR1 is LNHDA, CDR2 SQIVND, per germline (reference sequence). The CDR3 protein is CASNVVGSEAFF. In DNA form, the CDR3 reads TGTGCCAGTAATGTCGTAGGTTCTGAAGCTTTCTTT. The full variable domain, rest sourced from reference TRBV19 and TRBJ1-1, is DGGITQSPKYLFRKEGQNVTLSCEQNLNHDAMYWYRQDPGQGLRLIYYSQIVNDFQKGDIAEGYSVSREKKESFPLTVTSAQKNPTAFYLCASNVVGSEAFFGQGTRLTVV.

This clonotype showed up many times. This chain links TRBV12-3 or TRBV12-4 with TRBJ2-2, with 7 bases matching TRBD2. V dropped 3 bases and J dropped 6; count of bases not matched to a gene: 10. This CDR3 contains 16 residues. DNA for the CDR3: TGTGCCAGCAGTTTCTCCGGGAGCGGGGTATCCGGGGAGCTGTTTTTT. It encodes CASSFSGSGVSGELFF.

Of note for this clonotype: This sequence may be a read error, since a much larger clone differs from it by one base. This sequence joins TRBV6-2 or TRBV6-3 and TRBJ2-3; 10 bases fit TRBD2. Germline V gene sequence: CDR1 MNHEY, CDR2 SVGEGT. This CDR3 has 15 residues. V lost 5 bases, J lost 6 bases, and 8 bases stayed unmatched. The CDR3 reads CASSTGLAEVDTQYF. DNA of the CDR3: TGTGCCAGCAGTACTGGACTAGCGGAAGTGGATACGCAGTATTTT.

Only a few counts were recorded for this clonotype. This chain connects TRBV11-2 to TRBJ1-2; TRBD1 aligns across 8 bases. Germline V CDR1 and CDR2: SGHAT, FQNNGV. Trimming cost V 4 bases and J 6 bases; bases outside gene matches: 4. There are 13 residues in the CDR3. The DNA for the CDR3 is TGTGCCAGCAGCTCCGGGACAGGAAATGGCTACACCTTC. Its translation: CASSSGTGNGYTF.